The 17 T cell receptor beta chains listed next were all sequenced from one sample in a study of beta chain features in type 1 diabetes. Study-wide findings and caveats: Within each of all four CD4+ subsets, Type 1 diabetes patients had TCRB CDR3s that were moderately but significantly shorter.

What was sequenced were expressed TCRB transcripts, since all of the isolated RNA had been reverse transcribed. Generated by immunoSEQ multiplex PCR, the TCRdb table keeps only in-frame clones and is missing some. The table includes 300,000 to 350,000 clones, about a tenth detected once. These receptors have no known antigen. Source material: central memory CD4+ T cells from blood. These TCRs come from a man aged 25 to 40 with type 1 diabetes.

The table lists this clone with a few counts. The CDR3 region is CASSSSGATYGYTF. The CDR3 coding sequence is TGTGCCAGCAGTTCCTCCGGGGCGACCTATGGCTACACCTTC. The chain carries TRBV28 and TRBJ1-2; D is possibly TRBD1 (5 bases). The CDR3 is made up of 14 amino acids. With 4 bases removed from V and 4 bases from J, the gap between germline ends came to 13 bases. Germline-derived CDR1 and CDR2 are MDHEN and SYDVKM.

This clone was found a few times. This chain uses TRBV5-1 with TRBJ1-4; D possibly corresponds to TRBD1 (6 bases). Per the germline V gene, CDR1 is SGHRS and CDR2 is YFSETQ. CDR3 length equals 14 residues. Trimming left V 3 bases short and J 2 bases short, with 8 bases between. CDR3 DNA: TGCGCCAGCAGCTCGGACAGCACTAATGAAAAACTGTTTTTT. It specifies CASSSDSTNEKLFF.

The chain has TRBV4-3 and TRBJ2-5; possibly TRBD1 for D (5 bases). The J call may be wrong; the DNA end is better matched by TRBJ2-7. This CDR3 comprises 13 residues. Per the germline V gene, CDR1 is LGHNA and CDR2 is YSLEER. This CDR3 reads CASSQGPGYEQYF. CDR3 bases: TGCGCCAGCAGCCAAGGACCAGGGTACGAGCAGTACTTC.

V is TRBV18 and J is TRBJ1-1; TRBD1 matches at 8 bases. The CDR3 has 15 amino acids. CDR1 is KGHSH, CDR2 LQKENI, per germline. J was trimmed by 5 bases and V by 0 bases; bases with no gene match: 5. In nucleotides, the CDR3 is TGTGCCAGCTCACCACCAACAGGGGGAATTACTGAAGCTTTCTTT. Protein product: CASSPPTGGITEAFF.

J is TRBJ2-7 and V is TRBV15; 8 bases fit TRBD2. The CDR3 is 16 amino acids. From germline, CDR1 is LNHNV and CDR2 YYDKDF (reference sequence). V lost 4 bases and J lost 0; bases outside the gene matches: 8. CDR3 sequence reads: CATSTQSGGGSYEQYF. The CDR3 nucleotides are TGTGCCACCAGCACCCAAAGCGGGGGTGGCTCCTACGAGCAGTACTTC.

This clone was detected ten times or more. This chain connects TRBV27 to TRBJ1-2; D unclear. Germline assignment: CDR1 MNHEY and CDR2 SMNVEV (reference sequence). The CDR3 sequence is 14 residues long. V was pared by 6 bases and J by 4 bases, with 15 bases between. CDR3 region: CASRAGREAYGYTF. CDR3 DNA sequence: TGTGCCAGCAGGGCGGGAAGGGAGGCCTATGGCTACACCTTC.

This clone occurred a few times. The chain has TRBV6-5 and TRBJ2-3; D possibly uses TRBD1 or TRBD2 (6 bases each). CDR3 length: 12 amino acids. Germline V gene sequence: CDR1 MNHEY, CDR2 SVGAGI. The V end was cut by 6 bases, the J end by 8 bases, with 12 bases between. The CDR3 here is CASSQEGGTQYF. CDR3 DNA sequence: TGTGCCAGCAGCCAGGAGGGGGGTACGCAGTATTTT.

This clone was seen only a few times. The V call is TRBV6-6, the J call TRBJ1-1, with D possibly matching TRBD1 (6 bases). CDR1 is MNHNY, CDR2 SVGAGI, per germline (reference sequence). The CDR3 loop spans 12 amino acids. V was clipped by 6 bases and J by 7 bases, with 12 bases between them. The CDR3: CASSQGQREAFF. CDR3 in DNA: TGTGCCAGCAGCCAAGGACAGCGTGAAGCTTTCTTT.

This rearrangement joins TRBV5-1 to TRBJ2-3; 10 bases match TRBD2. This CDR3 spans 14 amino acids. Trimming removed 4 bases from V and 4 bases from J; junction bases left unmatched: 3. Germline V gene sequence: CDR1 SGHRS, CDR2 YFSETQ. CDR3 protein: CASSPSGGSDTQYF. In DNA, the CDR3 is TGCGCCAGCAGCCCTAGCGGGGGTTCAGATACGCAGTATTTT.

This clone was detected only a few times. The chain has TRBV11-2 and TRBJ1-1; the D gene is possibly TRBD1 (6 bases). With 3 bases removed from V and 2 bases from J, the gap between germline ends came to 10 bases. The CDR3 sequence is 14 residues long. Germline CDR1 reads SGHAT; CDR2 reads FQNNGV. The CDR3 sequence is CASSFEQGNTEAFF. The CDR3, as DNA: TGTGCCAGCAGCTTTGAACAGGGTAACACTGAAGCTTTCTTT.

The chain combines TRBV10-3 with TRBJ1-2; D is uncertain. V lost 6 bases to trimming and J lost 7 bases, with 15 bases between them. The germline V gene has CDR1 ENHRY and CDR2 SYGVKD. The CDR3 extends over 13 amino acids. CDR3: CAISPAVGVGYTF. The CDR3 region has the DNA TGTGCCATCAGCCCGGCGGTTGGTGTTGGCTACACCTTC.

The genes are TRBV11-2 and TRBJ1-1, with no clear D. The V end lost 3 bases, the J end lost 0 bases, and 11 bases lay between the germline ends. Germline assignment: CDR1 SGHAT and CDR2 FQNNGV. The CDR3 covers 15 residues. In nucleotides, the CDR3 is TGTGCCAGCAGCTTCGGCAGGTCCTTGAACACTGAAGCTTTCTTT. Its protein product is CASSFGRSLNTEAFF.

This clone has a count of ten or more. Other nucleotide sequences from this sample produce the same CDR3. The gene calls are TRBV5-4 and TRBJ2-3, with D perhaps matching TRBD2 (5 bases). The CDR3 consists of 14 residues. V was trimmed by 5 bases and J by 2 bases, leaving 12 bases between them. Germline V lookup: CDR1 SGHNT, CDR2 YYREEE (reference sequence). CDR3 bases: TGTGCCAGCAGTCTGGACTCCAACACAGATACGCAGTATTTT. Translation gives CASSLDSNTDTQYF.

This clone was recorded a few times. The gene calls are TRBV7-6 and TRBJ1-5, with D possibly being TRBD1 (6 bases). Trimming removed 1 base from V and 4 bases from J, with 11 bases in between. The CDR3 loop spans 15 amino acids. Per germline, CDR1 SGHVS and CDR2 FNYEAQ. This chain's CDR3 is CASSLVAGDNQPQHF. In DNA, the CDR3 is TGTGCCAGCAGCTTAGTGGCAGGGGATAATCAGCCCCAGCATTTT.

The CDR3: CASSSADRGRNQPQHF. CDR3 DNA sequence: TGTGCCAGCAGTTCCGCTGACAGGGGCCGCAATCAGCCCCAGCATTTT. The chain recombines TRBV6-5 with TRBJ1-5; 8 bases are a match to TRBD1. J lost 2 bases, V lost 4 bases, and 7 bases had no gene match. The CDR3 consists of 16 residues. CDR1 and CDR2 (germline): MNHEY, SVGAGI.

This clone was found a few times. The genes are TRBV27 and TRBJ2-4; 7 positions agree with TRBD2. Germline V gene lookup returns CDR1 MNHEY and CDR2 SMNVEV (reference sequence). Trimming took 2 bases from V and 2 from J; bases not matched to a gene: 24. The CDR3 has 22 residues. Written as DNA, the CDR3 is TGTGCCAGCAGTTTACCAACGAGCGGGGCGGAAATCAAGGGTGTCACCAAAAACATTCAGTACTTC. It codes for CASSLPTSGAEIKGVTKNIQYF.

Here the CDR3 DNA reads TGTGCCAGCAGCTTAAGGCAGTTTAGAGAGACCCAGTACTTC. It is translated as CASSLRQFRETQYF. V usage is TRBV7-9 and J usage is TRBJ2-5; unclear D gene. The ends were cut back, 2 bases at V and 4 bases at J, with 11 bases in the middle. This CDR3 is 14 amino acids long. The germline V gene encodes CDR1 SEHNR and CDR2 FQNEAQ (reference sequence). Together with reference TRBV7-9 and TRBJ2-5, the CDR3 gives the full variable domain: DTGVSQNPRHKITKRGQNVTFRCDPISEHNRLYWYRQTLGQGPEFLTYFQNEAQLEKSRLLSDRFSAERPKGSFSTLEIQRTEQGDSAMYLCASSLRQFRETQYFGPGTRLLVL.